Given below is one TCR beta chain in context. This specimen comes from a study of blood T cell repertoires in COVID-19. The overall study: Whether acute or convalescent, the COVID-19 samples came from the United States, Italy and Spain. PBMCs, B-cell-depleted T cells, or T cells were the source of the cDNA or gDNA that made up the material.

Original data processing: It was from reference gene primer amplification that nucleated cell counts were estimated. The assay was immunoSEQ multiplex PCR, and TCRdb's table has in-frame clones only and misses some. V and J calls plus clone size are reproduced from that table; the DNA served to infer D and trimming. The repertoire includes roughly 290,000 clones, 80% to 85% of them detected once, and approximately 14% sits in the top ten. Recruited during active infection, patients (from Seattle) were subsequently followed longitudinally. Germline V gene data show CDR1 as LGHDT and CDR2 as YNNKEL (reference sequence). The length of the CDR3 is 15 residues. V was shortened by 3 bases and J by 1 base, with 11 bases between the two germline ends.

Sequences were obtained from peripheral blood. The receptor was derived from a person between 65 and 80 years old with COVID-19, enrolled during active disease. The chain is built from TRBV3-1 (or the pseudogene TRBV3-2) and TRBJ2-3; possible D gene TRBD1, 6 bases. CDR3 loop: CASSQGQRGTDTQYF. CDR3 nucleotides: TGTGCCAGCAGCCAGGGACAAAGGGGCACAGATACGCAGTATTTT.